This section outlines one TCR beta chain sequence together with its context. Its antigen is as yet unknown. Produced via immunoSEQ multiplex PCR; TCRdb's table is partial and in-frame only. The sample includes more than 90,000 clones, roughly 80% of them seen just once. The data belong to a study of T cell responses to AZD1222 COVID-19 vaccine. Study information: Pooling covered second doses at about 4 or about 12 weeks. General observations from the study: Once two AZD1222 doses were given, Spike-specific TCR breadth and depth went up. Of spike-specific TCRs, nearly half reportedly target regions left unmutated in variants.

V lost 5 bases, J lost 6 bases, and 6 bases stayed unmatched. Germline V gene sequence: CDR1 SEHNR, CDR2 FQNEAQ (reference sequence). The CDR3 contains 14 residues. The sequences come from peripheral blood, collected on day 0 of AZD1222 vaccination. The receptor was derived from an adult in good health. V and J are TRBV7-9 and TRBJ2-3, with TRBD1 matching over 9 bases. In DNA, the CDR3 is TGTGCCAGCAGCCTCCGGACAGGGGAGGATACGCAGTATTTT. This sequence encodes CASSLRTGEDTQYF. The full variable domain, its missing parts supplied by reference TRBV7-9 and TRBJ2-3, is DTGVSQNPRHKITKRGQNVTFRCDPISEHNRLYWYRQTLGQGPEFLTYFQNEAQLEKSRLLSDRFSAERPKGSFSTLEIQRTEQGDSAMYLCASSLRTGEDTQYFGPGTRLTVL.